This T cell receptor (beta chain) derives from a study of blood T cell repertoires in COVID-19. Study details: PBMCs, B-cell-depleted T cells, or T cells provided the cDNA or gDNA that made up the material.

Profiled with immunoSEQ multiplex PCR; TCRdb holds only in-frame clones, not every one. The sample gives tens of thousands of clones, 90% to 95% of which show up once; more than 4% is in the top ten. The CDR3 contains 13 residues. Trimming stripped 4 bases from V and 7 bases from J, with 14 bases between. CDR1 is SEHNR and CDR2 is FQNEAQ in the germline V gene (reference sequence). Source material: peripheral blood. The genes are TRBV7-9 and TRBJ2-7, with a tentative D call TRBD2 (6 bases). This sequence originates from a human donor with active COVID-19. The donor label of this sample is uncertain. The CDR3 DNA sequence: TGTGCCAGCAGCTCGGGGGAGGTGGGAGAGCAGTACTTC. The encoded protein is CASSSGEVGEQYF.